Sequencing of this TCR beta chain was carried out in a study of STAT5B mutations in CD4+ large granular lymphocyte leukemia. Control samples were healthy donors' buffy coats. As concerns this clone: The target antigen is unknown.

Assay: immunoSEQ multiplex PCR; the TCRdb copy retains only in-frame clones and omits some. The data show around 35,000 clones, with 70% to 90% seen just once and approximately 3.2% held by the top ten. Study outcomes and limitations: Main leukemic clonotypes were patient-specific, but approximately 27% appeared at low frequency elsewhere. Patient CD4-sorted repertoires stayed more clonal than healthy ones after leukemic-clone removal. Without HLA matching, higher CD4+ than CD8+ T-LGLL clonality could reflect small sample size.

V lost 3 bases to trimming and J lost 2 bases, with 9 bases between them. Germline CDR1 reads SGHTA; CDR2 reads FQGNSA. The CDR3 extends over 14 amino acids. Sequencing was carried out using CD4+ T cells from blood buffy coats. The sequence was obtained from a human donor in good health. The J gene is TRBJ2-3, the V gene TRBV7-2; D not resolved. The CDR3, as DNA: TGTGCCAGCAGCTTTGGCACTTTCACAGATACGCAGTATTTT. Translation gives CASSFGTFTDTQYF.